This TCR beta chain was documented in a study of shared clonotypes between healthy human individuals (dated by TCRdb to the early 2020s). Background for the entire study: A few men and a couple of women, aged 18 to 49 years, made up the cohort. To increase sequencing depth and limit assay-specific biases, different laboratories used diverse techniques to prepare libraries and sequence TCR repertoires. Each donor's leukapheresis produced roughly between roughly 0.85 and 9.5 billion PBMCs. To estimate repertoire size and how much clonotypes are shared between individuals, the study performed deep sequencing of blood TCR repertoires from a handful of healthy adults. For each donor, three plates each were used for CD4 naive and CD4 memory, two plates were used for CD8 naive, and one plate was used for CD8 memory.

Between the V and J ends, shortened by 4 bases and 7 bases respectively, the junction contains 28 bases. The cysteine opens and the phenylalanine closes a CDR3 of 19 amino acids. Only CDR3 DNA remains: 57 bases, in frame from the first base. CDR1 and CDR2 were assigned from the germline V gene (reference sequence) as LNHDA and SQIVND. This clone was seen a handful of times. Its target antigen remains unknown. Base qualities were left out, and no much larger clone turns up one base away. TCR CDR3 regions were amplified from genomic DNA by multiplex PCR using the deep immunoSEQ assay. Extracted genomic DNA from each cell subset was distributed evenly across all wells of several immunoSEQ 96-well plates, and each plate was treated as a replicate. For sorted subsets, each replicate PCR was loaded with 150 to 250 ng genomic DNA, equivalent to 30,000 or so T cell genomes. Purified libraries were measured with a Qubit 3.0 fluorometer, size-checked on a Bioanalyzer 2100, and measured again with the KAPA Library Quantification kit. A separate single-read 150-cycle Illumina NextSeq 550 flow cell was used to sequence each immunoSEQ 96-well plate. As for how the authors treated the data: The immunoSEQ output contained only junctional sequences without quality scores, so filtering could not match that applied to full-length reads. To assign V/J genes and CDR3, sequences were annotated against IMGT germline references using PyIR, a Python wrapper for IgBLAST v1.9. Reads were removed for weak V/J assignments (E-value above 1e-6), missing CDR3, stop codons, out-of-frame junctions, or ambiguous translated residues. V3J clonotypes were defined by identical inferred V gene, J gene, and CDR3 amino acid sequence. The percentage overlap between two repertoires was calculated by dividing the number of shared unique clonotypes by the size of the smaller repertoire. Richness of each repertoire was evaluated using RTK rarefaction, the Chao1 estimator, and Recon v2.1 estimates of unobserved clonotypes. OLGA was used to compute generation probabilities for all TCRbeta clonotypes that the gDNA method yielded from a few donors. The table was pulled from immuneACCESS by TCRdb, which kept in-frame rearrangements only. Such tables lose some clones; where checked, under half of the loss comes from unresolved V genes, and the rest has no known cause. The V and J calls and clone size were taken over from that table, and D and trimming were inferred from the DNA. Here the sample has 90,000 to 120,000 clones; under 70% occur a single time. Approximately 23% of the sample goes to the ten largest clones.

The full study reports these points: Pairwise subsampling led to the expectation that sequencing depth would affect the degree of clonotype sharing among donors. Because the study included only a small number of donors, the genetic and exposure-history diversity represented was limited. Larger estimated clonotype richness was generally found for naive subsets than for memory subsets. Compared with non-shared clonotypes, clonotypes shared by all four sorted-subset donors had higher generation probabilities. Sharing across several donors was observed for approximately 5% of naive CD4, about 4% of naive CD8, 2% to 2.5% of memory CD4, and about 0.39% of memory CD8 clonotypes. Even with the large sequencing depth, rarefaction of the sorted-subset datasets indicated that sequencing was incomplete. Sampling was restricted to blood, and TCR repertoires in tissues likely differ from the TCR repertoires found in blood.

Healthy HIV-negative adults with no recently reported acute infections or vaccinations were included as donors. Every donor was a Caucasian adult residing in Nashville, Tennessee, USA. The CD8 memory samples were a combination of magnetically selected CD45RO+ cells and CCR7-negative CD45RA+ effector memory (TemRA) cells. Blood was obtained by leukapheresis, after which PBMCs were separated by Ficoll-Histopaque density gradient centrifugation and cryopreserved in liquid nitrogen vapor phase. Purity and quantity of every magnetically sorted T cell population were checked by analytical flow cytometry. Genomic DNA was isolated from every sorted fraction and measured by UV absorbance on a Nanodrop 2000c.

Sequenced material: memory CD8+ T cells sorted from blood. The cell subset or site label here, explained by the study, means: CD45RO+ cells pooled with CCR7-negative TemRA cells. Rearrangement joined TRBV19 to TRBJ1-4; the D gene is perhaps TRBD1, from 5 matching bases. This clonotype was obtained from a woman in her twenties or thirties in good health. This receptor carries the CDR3 CASSKRSGYATLIGEKLFF. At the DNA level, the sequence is TGTGCCAGTAGTAAAAGATCAGGGTATGCAACCTTAATCGGTGAAAAACTGTTTTTT. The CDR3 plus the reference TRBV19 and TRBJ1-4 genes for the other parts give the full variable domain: DGGITQSPKYLFRKEGQNVTLSCEQNLNHDAMYWYRQDPGQGLRLIYYSQIVNDFQKGDIAEGYSVSREKKESFPLTVTSAQKNPTAFYLCASSKRSGYATLIGEKLFFGSGTQLSVL.